The entry that follows covers one T cell receptor beta chain sequence. Its antigen is undetermined. The sample is drawn from a study of blood T cells in healthy people across ages. Study-wide points: Both naive CD4+ cell counts and diversity were greater in long-lived donors than in aged donors.

Donor samples were obtained from healthy Caucasian individuals from Russia, aged about 6 to 95. Whenever a sample was processed, at least 6.5 million PBMCs were isolated. Trimming removed 5 bases from V and 2 bases from J; junction bases left unmatched: 7. The CDR3 extends over 15 amino acids. Germline lookup yields CDR1 DFQATT and CDR2 SNEGSKA (reference sequence). Then a second PCR, running about 7 to 11 cycles, was carried out with a sample-barcoded 5' primer and a J-beta primer mix. TCRdb re-derived calls from the 5' RACE reads in MiXCR, one entry per CDR3 protein. The sample lists almost 800,000 distinct CDR3 sequences; about three fifths were seen once.

This receptor was obtained from a man aged 30 to 39 in good health. Sequenced material: blood. V usage is TRBV20-1 and J usage is TRBJ2-5; 11 nucleotides agree with TRBD2. Here the CDR3 reads CSAPRLAGRQETQYF. In DNA form, the CDR3 reads TGCAGTGCTCCGAGACTAGCGGGGAGACAAGAGACCCAGTACTTC.